This T cell receptor (beta chain) appears in the sequencing data of a study of control samples from healthy donors and cancer patients. Profiling relied on immunoSEQ multiplex PCR, and the TCRdb table lists in-frame clones only, not all of them. Found here are around 140,000 clones, approximately 93% of them singletons; the top ten hold 5.8%. Germline V gene data show CDR1 as SGHNT and CDR2 as YENEEA. The CDR3 is made up of 14 amino acids. V lost 5 bases, J lost 10 bases, and 18 bases lay in between. This chain links TRBV11-3 with TRBJ2-1, with D possibly TRBD1 on 7 matching bases. The sequencing sample was made of blood. The TCR comes from a man aged 18 to 35 in good health. CDR3 nucleotide sequence: TGTGCCAGCAGCCCAGGGGGGACTCCAGAGGAGCAGTTCTTC. It encodes CASSPGGTPEEQFF.